The T cell receptor beta chain described here comes from a study of OX40 agonist ivuxolimab in advanced cancers. Context from the whole study: The costimulatory receptor OX40 (CD134) was targeted by ivuxolimab, a fully human IgG2 agonistic monoclonal antibody. Intravenous ivuxolimab was administered to patients every 2 weeks at six dose levels: 0.01, 0.1, 0.3, 1.5, 3 and 10 mg/kg. Of the approximately 54 dose-escalation patients, hepatocellular carcinoma was present in 19, melanoma in roughly 15, renal cell carcinoma in 9 and head and neck cancer in 9. The dose-escalation cohort was roughly 87% male with a mean age of approximately 59 years, ranging from roughly 20 to 85. Patients were allowed to have had prior anti-PD-1, anti-PD-L1 or anti-CTLA-4 therapy, and approximately 40% of the dose-escalation patients had been treated with checkpoint inhibitors. Partial responses occurred in three dose-escalation patients: two with cutaneous melanoma and one with hepatocellular carcinoma. The purpose of peripheral TCRbeta sequencing was to test whether ivuxolimab changed TCR sequence diversity and led to clonal T-cell expansion. The monotherapy dose-escalation portion (N ≈ 55 patients) of the phase I ivuxolimab trial is reported in the paper. What the work shows at the level of the full study, not this receptor alone: At doses from 0.1 to 3.0 mg/kg, clonal expansion was seen in both CD4+ and CD8+ blood T cells between baseline and week 6. After ivuxolimab, expanded clones were on average more numerous among CD8+ T cells than among CD4+ T cells. Which antigens the clonally expanded peripheral T cells were specific for was not determined. Low levels of normalized T-cell clonal expansion were also seen in some patients who did not respond. In partial responders in the 0.1-3.0 mg/kg groups, normalized peripheral clonal expansion was found to be among the lowest, especially among CD8+ T cells.

To sequence the TCRbeta CDR3 region, genomic DNA was isolated from the sorted cells. TCRbeta CDR3 regions were sequenced using the immunoSEQ Assay. Here the immuneACCESS table is served through TCRdb, limited to in-frame sequences with V and J called. Missing clones are a known gap in these copies; in checked studies unresolved V genes cover under half, and the rest lacks a known reason. The table for this sample lists tens of thousands of clones; around 80% of them were counted only once. Of the sample, 5% is held by the ten largest clones. With regard to this clone: There is no known antigen for this receptor. Base quality data are lacking; no much larger clone is found one base away.

The trial excluded patients who had a history of autoimmune disease or who were on systemic immunosuppression. In every dose cohort, peripheral blood was drawn for TCR sequencing at baseline, cycle 4 day 1, and cycle 7 day 1. Samples came from an open-label, multicenter, first-in-human phase I dose-escalation trial of ivuxolimab. Adults with locally advanced or metastatic head and neck squamous cell, hepatocellular, melanoma or renal cell carcinoma were enrolled in the trial. CD4+ and CD8+ T cells were sorted separately from peripheral blood before TCR sequencing. This sequence was found in an adult with an advanced solid tumor such as melanoma, head and neck, liver or kidney cancer. The sequencing here drew on CD4+ or CD8+ T cells sorted from blood, taken in a trial of the OX40 agonist ivuxolimab.

The nucleotide sequence is TGTGCCAGCAGCCCCCAGAGTGGAGCGGTCTTAAGCACAGATACGCAGTATTTT. The resulting protein is CASSPQSGAVLSTDTQYF. This chain is built from TRBV27 and TRBJ2-3; the D gene is possibly TRBD2, with 5 bases matching. The CDR3 runs 18 residues from the cysteine to the phenylalanine. Only CDR3 DNA is held: 54 bases, read in frame from base 1. From a lookup of the germline V gene (reference sequence), CDR1 and CDR2 are MNHEY and SMNVEV. Trimming at the junction amounts to 6 bases on V and 0 bases on J, and the germline ends lie 22 bases apart.